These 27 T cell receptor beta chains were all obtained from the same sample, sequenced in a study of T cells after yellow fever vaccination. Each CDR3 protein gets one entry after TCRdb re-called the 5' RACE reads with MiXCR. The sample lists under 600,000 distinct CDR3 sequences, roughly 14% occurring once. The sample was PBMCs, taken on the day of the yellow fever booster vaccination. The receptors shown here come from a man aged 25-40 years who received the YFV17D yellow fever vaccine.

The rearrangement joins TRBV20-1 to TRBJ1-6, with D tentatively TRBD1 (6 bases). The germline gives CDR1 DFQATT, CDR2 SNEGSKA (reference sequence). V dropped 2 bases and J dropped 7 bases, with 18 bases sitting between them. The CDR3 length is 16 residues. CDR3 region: CSARTSEDSRNSPLHF. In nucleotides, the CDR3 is TGCAGTGCTAGAACGTCCGAGGACAGTCGCAATTCACCCCTCCACTTT.

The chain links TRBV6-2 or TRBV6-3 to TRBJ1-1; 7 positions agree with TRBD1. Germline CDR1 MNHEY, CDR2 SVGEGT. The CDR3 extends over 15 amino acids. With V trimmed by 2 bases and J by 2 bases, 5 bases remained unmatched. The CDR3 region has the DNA TGTGCCAGCAGTTACGCCGGGACAGTCAACACTGAAGCTTTCTTT. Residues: CASSYAGTVNTEAFF.

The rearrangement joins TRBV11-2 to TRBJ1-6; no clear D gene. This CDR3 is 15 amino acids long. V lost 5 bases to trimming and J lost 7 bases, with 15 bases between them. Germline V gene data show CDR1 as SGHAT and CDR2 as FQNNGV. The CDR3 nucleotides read TGTGCCAGCAGCCAAGAGGGCCCTACGAATTCACCCCTCCACTTT. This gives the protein CASSQEGPTNSPLHF.

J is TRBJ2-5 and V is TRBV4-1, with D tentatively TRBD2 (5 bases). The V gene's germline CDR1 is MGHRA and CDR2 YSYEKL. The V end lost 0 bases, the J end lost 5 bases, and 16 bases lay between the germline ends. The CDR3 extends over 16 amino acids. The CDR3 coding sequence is TGCGCCAGCAGCCAAGATAGGTCAGCTAGCTGGGAGACCCAGTACTTC. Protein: CASSQDRSASWETQYF.

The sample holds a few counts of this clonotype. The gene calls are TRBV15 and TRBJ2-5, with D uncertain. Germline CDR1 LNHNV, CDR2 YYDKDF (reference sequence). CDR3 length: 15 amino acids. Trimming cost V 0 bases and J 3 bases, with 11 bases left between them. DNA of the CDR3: TGTGCCACCAGCAGAGATCAATATCGGGAAGAGACCCAGTACTTC. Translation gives CATSRDQYREETQYF.

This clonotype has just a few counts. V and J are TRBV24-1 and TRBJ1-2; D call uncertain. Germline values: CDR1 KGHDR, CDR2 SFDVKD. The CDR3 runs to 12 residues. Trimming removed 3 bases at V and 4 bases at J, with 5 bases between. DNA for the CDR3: TGTGCCACCAGTGATCGTAGCTATGGCTACACCTTC. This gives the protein CATSDRSYGYTF.

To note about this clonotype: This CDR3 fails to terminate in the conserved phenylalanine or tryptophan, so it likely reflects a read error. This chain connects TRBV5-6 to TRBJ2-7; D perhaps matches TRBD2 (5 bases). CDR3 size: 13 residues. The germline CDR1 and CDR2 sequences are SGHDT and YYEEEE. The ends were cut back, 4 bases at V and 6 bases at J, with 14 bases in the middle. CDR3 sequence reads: CASSHGLVCEQYI. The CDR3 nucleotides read TGTGCCAGCAGCCACGGACTCGTCTGCGAGCAGTACATC.

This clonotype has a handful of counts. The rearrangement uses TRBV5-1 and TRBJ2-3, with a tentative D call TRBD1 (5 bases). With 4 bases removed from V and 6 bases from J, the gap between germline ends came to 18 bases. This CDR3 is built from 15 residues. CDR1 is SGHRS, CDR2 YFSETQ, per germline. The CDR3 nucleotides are TGCGCCAGCAGCCCAAGGACACCCGCCGTTGATACGCAGTATTTT. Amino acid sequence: CASSPRTPAVDTQYF.

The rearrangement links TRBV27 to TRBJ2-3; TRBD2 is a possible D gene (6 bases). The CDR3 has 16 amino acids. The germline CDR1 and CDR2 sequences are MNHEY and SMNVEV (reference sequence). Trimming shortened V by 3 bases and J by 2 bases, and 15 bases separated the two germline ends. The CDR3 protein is CASSFYGGLTTDTQYF. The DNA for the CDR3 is TGTGCCAGCAGTTTCTACGGAGGGCTTACCACAGATACGCAGTATTTT.

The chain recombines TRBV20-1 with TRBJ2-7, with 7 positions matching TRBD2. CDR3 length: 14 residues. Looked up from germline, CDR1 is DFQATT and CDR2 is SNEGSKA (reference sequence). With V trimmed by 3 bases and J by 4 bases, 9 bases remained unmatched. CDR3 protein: CSARMVAGPYEQYF. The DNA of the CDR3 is TGCAGTGCTAGGATGGTAGCGGGTCCTTACGAGCAGTACTTC.

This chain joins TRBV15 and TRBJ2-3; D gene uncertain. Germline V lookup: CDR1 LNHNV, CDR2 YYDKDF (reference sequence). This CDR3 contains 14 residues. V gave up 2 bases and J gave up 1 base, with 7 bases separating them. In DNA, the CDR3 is TGTGCCACCAGCAGATATATAGGCACAGATACGCAGTATTTT. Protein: CATSRYIGTDTQYF.

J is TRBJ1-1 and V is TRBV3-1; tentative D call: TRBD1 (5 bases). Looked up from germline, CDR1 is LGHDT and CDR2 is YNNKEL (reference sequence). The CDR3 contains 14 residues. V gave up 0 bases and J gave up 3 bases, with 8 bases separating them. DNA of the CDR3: TGTGCCAGCAGCCAAGAGCAGGGACACACTGAAGCTTTCTTT. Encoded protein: CASSQEQGHTEAFF.

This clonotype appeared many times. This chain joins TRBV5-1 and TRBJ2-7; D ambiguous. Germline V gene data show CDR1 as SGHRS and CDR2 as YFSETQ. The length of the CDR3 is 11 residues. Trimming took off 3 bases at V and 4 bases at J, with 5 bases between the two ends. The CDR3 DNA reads TGCGCCAGCAGCTCGGAGTACGAGCAGTACTTC. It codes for CASSSEYEQYF.

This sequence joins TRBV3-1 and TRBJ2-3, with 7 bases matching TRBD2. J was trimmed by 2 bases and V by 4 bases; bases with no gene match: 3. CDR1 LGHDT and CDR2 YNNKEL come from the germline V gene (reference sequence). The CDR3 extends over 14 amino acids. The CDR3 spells CASSPGLDTDTQYF. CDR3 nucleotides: TGTGCCAGCAGCCCAGGACTAGACACAGATACGCAGTATTTT.

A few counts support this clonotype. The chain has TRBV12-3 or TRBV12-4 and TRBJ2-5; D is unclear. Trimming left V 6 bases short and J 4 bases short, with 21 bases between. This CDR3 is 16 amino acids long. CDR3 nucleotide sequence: TGTGCCAGCAGCCCAGGCCCTGGGCAGGCCCCAGAGACCCAGTACTTC. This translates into CASSPGPGQAPETQYF.

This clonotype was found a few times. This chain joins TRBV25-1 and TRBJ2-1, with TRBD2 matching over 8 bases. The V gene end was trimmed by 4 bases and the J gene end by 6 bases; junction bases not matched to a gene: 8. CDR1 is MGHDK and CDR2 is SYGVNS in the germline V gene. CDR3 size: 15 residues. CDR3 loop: CASSGTSSLVNEQFF. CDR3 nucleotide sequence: TGTGCCAGCAGTGGGACTAGCTCTCTGGTCAATGAGCAGTTCTTC.

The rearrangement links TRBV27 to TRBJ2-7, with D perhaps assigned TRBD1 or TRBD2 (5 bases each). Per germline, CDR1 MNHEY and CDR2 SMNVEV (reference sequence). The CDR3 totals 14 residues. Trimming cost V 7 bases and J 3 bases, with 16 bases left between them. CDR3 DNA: TGTGCCAGCAAAGGTCCTCGGGACCACTACGAGCAGTACTTC. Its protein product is CASKGPRDHYEQYF.

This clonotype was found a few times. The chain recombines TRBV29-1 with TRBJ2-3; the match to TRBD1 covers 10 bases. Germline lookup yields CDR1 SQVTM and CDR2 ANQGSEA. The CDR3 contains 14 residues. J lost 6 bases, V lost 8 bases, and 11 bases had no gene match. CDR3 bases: TGCAGCCTCACTCCCGGGACAGGGGCTGATACGCAGTATTTT. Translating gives CSLTPGTGADTQYF.

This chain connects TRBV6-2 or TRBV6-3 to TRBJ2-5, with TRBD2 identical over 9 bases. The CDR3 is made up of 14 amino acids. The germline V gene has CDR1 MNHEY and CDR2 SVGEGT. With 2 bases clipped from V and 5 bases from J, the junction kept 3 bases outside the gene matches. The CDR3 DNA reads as TGTGCCAGCAGTTACGTCACTAGCGGGGAGACCCAGTACTTC. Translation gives CASSYVTSGETQYF.

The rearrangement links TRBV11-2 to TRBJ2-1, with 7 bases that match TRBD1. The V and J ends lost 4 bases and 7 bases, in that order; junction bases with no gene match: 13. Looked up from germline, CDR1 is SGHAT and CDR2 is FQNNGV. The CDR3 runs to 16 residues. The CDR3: CASSSHSRTGWNEQFF. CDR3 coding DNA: TGTGCCAGCAGCTCCCATTCACGGACAGGTTGGAATGAGCAGTTCTTC. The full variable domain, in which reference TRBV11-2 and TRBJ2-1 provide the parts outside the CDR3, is EAGVAQSPRYKIIEKRQSVAFWCNPISGHATLYWYQQILGQGPKLLIQFQNNGVVDDSQLPKDRFSAERLKGVDSTLKIQPAKLEDSAVYLCASSSHSRTGWNEQFFGPGTRLTVL.

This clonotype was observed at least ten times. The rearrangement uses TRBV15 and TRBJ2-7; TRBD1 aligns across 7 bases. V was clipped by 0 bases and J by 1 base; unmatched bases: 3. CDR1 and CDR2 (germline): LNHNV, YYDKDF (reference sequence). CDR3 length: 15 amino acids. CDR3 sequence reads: CATSREGTASYEQYF. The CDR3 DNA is TGTGCCACCAGCAGAGAAGGGACAGCGTCCTACGAGCAGTACTTC.

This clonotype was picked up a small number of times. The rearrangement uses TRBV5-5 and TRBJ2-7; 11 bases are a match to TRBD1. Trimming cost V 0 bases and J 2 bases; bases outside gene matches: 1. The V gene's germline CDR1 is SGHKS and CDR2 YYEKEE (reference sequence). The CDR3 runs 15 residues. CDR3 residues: CASSLVGQGAYEQYF. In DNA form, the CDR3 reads TGTGCCAGCAGCTTGGTGGGACAGGGGGCCTACGAGCAGTACTTC.

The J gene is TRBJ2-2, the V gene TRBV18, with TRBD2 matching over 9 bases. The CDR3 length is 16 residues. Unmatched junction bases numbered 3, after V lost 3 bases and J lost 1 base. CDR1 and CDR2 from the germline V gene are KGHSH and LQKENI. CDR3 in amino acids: CASSPLLAGNTGELFF. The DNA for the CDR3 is TGTGCCAGCTCACCTTTACTAGCGGGGAACACCGGGGAGCTGTTTTTT.

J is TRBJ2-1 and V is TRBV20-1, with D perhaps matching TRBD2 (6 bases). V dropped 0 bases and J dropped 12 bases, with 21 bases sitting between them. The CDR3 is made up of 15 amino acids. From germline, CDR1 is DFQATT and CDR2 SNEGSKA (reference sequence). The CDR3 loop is CSARDGGDYLRGQFF. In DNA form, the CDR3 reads TGCAGTGCTAGAGACGGGGGTGACTACCTTAGGGGGCAGTTCTTC.

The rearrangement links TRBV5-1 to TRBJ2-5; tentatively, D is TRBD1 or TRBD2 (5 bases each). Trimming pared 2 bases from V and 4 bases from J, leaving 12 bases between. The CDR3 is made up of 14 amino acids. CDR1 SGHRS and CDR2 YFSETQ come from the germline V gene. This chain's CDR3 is CASSLWDLRETQYF. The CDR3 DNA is TGCGCCAGCAGCTTATGGGACCTAAGAGAGACCCAGTACTTC.

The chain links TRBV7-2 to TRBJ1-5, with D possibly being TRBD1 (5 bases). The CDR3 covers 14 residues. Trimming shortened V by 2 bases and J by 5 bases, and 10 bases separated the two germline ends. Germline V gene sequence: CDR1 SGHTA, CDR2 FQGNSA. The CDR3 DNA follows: TGTGCCAGCAGCTTAAAGGTCAGGGATCAGCCCCAGCATTTT. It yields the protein CASSLKVRDQPQHF.

The DNA of the CDR3 is TGTGCCAGCAGTCCCCGACCCCTAACTAGCGGGAGTATAGATACGCAGTATTTT. It is translated as CASSPRPLTSGSIDTQYF. The chain uses TRBV28 and TRBJ2-3; 11 positions match TRBD2. The CDR3 loop spans 18 amino acids. Unmatched junction bases numbered 15, after V lost 5 bases and J lost 5 bases. CDR1 and CDR2 (germline): MDHEN, SYDVKM.